The entry that follows covers one T cell receptor beta chain sequence. Its antigen remains unidentified. CDR1 and CDR2 (germline): SEHNR, FQNEAQ (reference sequence). The CDR3 covers 16 residues. The germline V and J ends were trimmed by 5 bases and 5 bases, with 19 bases remaining between them. This sample is part of a study of cytomegalovirus exposure and HLA in healthy donors. Findings and caveats of the study: Being productive about 90% or about 30% of the time was typical of most TCR beta V segments in an earlier analysis. An analysis was carried out later, and it reportedly showed fewer N-insertions in an Asian-associated ancestry cluster than the approximately 700-donor mean. Near-uniform donor sequencing depth was presumed by presence/absence analyses.

Primers for the PCR totalled 60 Vbeta and 13 Jbeta. Data came from immunoSEQ multiplex PCR; TCRdb stores just in-frame clones and leaves some out. This table holds about 100,000 clones, 79% found once. The sequencing input was PBMCs. This receptor was obtained from a female donor in good health and CMV-seropositive. V is TRBV7-9 and J is TRBJ2-1; a weak D match, TRBD2 (5 bases). The CDR3 here is CASSPAVLAGHNEQFF. CDR3 DNA sequence: TGTGCCAGCAGCCCCGCGGTCCTAGCCGGTCACAATGAGCAGTTCTTC.